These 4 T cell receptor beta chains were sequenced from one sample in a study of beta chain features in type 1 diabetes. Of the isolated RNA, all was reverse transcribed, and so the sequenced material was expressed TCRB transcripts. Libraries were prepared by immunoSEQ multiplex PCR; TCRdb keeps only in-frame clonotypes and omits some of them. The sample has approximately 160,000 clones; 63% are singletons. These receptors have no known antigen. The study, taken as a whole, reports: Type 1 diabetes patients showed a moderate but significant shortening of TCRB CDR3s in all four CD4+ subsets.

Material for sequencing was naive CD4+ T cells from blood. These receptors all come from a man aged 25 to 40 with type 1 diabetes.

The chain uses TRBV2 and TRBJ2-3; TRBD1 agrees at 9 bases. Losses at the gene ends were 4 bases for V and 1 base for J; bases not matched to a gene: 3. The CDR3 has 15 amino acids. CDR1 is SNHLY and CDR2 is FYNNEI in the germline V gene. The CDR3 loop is CASSGQGVGTDTQYF. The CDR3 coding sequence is TGTGCCAGCAGTGGACAGGGGGTCGGCACAGATACGCAGTATTTT. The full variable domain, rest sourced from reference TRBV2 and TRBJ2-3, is EPEVTQTPSHQVTQMGQEVILRCVPISNHLYFYWYRQILGQKVEFLVSFYNNEISEKSEIFDDQFSVERPDGSNFTLKIRSTKLEDSAMYFCASSGQGVGTDTQYFGPGTRLTVL.

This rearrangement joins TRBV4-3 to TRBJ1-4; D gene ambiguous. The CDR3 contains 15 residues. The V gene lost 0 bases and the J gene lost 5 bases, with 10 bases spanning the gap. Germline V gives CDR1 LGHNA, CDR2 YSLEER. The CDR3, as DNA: TGCGCCAGCAGCCAAGACCGAAGGGAGAATGAAAAACTGTTTTTT. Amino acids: CASSQDRRENEKLFF.

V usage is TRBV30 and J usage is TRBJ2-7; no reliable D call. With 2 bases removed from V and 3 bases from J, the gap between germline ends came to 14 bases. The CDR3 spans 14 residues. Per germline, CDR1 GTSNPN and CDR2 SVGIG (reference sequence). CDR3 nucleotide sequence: TGTGCCTGGAGTAATGGGGTAACTGGCTACGAGCAGTACTTC. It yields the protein CAWSNGVTGYEQYF.

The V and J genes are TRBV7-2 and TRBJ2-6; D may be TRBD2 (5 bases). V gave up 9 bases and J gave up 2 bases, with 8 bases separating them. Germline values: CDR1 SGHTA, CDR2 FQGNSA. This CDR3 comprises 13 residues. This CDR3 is CARGSTGANVLTF. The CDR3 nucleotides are TGTGCCAGAGGGAGTACTGGGGCCAACGTCCTGACTTTC.